Each of the 10 T cell receptor beta chains below was sequenced from the same sample in a study of blood T cell repertoires in COVID-19. Libraries were prepared by immunoSEQ multiplex PCR; TCRdb keeps only in-frame clonotypes and omits some of them. The sample includes 65,000 to 90,000 clones, about 80% seen only once; the top ten take approximately 27%. Sequences were obtained from peripheral blood. These receptors were obtained from a human donor in a cohort sampled during active COVID-19.

This chain joins TRBV4-2 and TRBJ1-1, with 9 bases that match TRBD1. Per germline, CDR1 LGHNA and CDR2 YNFKEQ. V lost 4 bases, J lost 0 bases, and 3 bases stayed unmatched. The CDR3 sequence is 15 residues long. The CDR3 nucleotides read TGTGCCAGCAGCCCCGGACAGGGGTTGAACACTGAAGCTTTCTTT. This encodes CASSPGQGLNTEAFF.

The V and J genes are TRBV19 and TRBJ1-2; 10 nucleotides align to TRBD1. Looked up from germline, CDR1 is LNHDA and CDR2 is SQIVND (reference sequence). This CDR3 is 15 amino acids long. Losses at the gene ends were 6 bases for V and 2 bases for J; bases not matched to a gene: 6. The CDR3 loop reads CASRTDRGLNYGYTF. For the CDR3, the DNA is TGTGCCAGTAGGACCGACAGGGGGCTAAACTATGGCTACACCTTC.

The rearrangement links TRBV3-1 (or the pseudogene TRBV3-2) to TRBJ2-5, with 10 bases lining up with TRBD2. Trimming removed 1 base from V and 3 bases from J; junction bases left unmatched: 14. The CDR3 length is 19 residues. Germline loops: CDR1 LGHDT, CDR2 YNNKEL (reference sequence). Written as DNA, the CDR3 is TGTGCCAGCAGCCAAGGGCAGCTAGCGGGGGCCGCGGGAAAAGAGACCCAGTACTTC. Translation gives CASSQGQLAGAAGKETQYF.

The chain employs TRBV3-1 (or the pseudogene TRBV3-2) and TRBJ1-1; perhaps TRBD1 as D (6 bases). V was trimmed by 0 bases and J by 5 bases, leaving 16 bases between them. Germline CDR1 reads LGHDT; CDR2 reads YNNKEL (reference sequence). This CDR3 has 16 amino acids. As DNA, the CDR3 is TGTGCCAGCAGCCAAGATGTGAGGGGGTGGGGTACTGAAGCTTTCTTT. Its translation is CASSQDVRGWGTEAFF.

This chain uses TRBV28 with TRBJ2-5; 11 nucleotides align to TRBD2. J lost 1 base, V lost 2 bases, and 9 bases had no gene match. This CDR3 has 18 residues. Per the germline V gene, CDR1 is MDHEN and CDR2 is SYDVKM. The CDR3 nucleotides read TGTGCCAGCAGTTTACTTCTTACTAGCGGGGGTCCCCAAGAGACCCAGTACTTC. It specifies CASSLLLTSGGPQETQYF.

This chain connects TRBV7-9 to TRBJ1-6, with D perhaps TRBD1 (6 bases). Germline lookup yields CDR1 SEHNR and CDR2 FQNEAQ (reference sequence). With 1 base removed from V and 10 bases from J, the gap between germline ends came to 11 bases. This CDR3 is 14 amino acids long. The CDR3 reads CASSLGVDSSPLHF. In DNA, the CDR3 is TGTGCCAGCAGCTTAGGGGTGGACAGCTCACCCCTCCACTTT.

The chain has TRBV15 and TRBJ1-2; D remains ambiguous. V lost 0 bases and J 0 bases, leaving 5 bases between the germline ends. The CDR3 loop spans 14 amino acids. The germline CDR1 and CDR2 sequences are LNHNV and YYDKDF (reference sequence). CDR3 loop: CATSRDLTNYGYTF. As DNA, the CDR3 is TGTGCCACCAGCAGAGATCTAACTAACTATGGCTACACCTTC. The full variable domain, rest sourced from reference TRBV15 and TRBJ1-2, is DAMVIQNPRYQVTQFGKPVTLSCSQTLNHNVMYWYQQKSSQAPKLLFHYYDKDFNNEADTPDNFQSRRPNTSFCFLDIRSPGLGDTAMYLCATSRDLTNYGYTFGSGTRLTVV.

Concerning this clone itself: This sample includes further DNA sequences coding for the same CDR3. This rearrangement joins TRBV18 to TRBJ2-7; D might be TRBD1 (5 bases). Germline loops: CDR1 KGHSH, CDR2 LQKENI. The CDR3 spans 14 residues. V lost 1 base, J lost 3 bases, and 10 bases lay in between. This chain's CDR3 is CASSPRQGGYEQYF. The CDR3 DNA reads as TGTGCCAGCTCACCACGGCAGGGCGGCTACGAGCAGTACTTC.

This chain uses TRBV4-1 with TRBJ1-5, with 9 nucleotides matching TRBD1. This CDR3 has 13 amino acids. V was clipped by 5 bases and J by 7 bases; unmatched bases: 3. Germline V gives CDR1 MGHRA, CDR2 YSYEKL. This chain's CDR3 is CASSTGTGQPQHF. CDR3 DNA sequence: TGCGCCAGCAGCACCGGGACAGGGCAGCCCCAGCATTTT.

This clone was observed a few times. The chain combines TRBV2 with TRBJ1-5; possibly TRBD1 for D (5 bases). CDR1 SNHLY and CDR2 FYNNEI come from the germline V gene. Deletions cut 6 bases from V and 1 base from J, with 13 bases between. The CDR3 sequence is 15 residues long. As DNA, the CDR3 is TGTGCCAGCAGCAAAGGGGTGTGGAGCAATCAGCCCCAGCATTTT. Translation gives CASSKGVWSNQPQHF.